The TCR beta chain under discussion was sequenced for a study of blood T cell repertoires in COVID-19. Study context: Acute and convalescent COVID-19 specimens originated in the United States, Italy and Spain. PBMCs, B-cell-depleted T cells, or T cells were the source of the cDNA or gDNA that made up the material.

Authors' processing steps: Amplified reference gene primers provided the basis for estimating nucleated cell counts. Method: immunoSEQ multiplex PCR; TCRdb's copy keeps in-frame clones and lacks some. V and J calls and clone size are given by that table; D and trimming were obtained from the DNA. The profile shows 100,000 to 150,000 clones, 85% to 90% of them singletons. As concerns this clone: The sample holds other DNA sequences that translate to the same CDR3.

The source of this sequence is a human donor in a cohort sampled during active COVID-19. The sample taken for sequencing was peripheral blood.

The CDR3 nucleotides read TGTGCCAGCAGCTCAGGACAGGGTGCTAATGAAAAACTGTTTTTT. It yields the protein CASSSGQGANEKLFF. V gene TRBV13 combines with J gene TRBJ1-4; TRBD1 matches 8 bases. The germline CDR1 and CDR2 sequences are PRHDT and FYEKMQ (reference sequence). V gave up 4 bases and J gave up 3 bases; unmatched junction bases: 4. The CDR3 is made up of 15 amino acids.